What follows are 14 T cell receptor beta chains derived from one specimen sequenced in a study of blood T cell repertoires in COVID-19. TCRdb keeps only in-frame clones here, not all; method: immunoSEQ multiplex PCR. Of about 230,000 clones listed, roughly 84% are singletons. The sequencing input was peripheral blood. Receptors originate from a woman aged 40 to 50 who had recovered from COVID-19.

This clone was observed a single time. The chain recombines TRBV30 with TRBJ1-2; the D is unclear. CDR3 length: 14 residues. Between the trimmed V and J ends, which lost 0 bases and 4 bases, there was a span of 12 bases. Looked up from germline, CDR1 is GTSNPN and CDR2 is SVGIG (reference sequence). The CDR3 reads CAWSVPVNSYGYTF. The CDR3 coding sequence is TGTGCCTGGAGTGTACCTGTGAACAGCTATGGCTACACCTTC.

V gene TRBV18 combines with J gene TRBJ2-7; 8 nucleotides align to TRBD2. Germline CDR1 reads KGHSH; CDR2 reads LQKENI. The V gene end was trimmed by 2 bases and the J gene end by 5 bases; junction bases not matched to a gene: 11. This CDR3 contains 16 residues. The CDR3 coding sequence is TGTGCCAGCTCACCAGTGGCGGGGGGTTTGAATAACGAGCAGTACTTC. As protein: CASSPVAGGLNNEQYF.

The rearrangement links TRBV5-1 to TRBJ2-7; maybe TRBD2 (7 bases). The CDR3 runs to 15 residues. The germline CDR1 and CDR2 sequences are SGHRS and YFSETQ. Trimming removed 4 bases at V and 4 bases at J, with 18 bases between. Here the CDR3 reads CASSQSGGKGYEQYF. The CDR3, as DNA: TGCGCCAGCAGCCAATCGGGGGGCAAAGGGTACGAGCAGTACTTC.

The chain uses TRBV28 and TRBJ1-5; a possible D gene is TRBD1 (6 bases). Germline V gene sequence: CDR1 MDHEN, CDR2 SYDVKM. V was trimmed by 5 bases and J by 6 bases, leaving 8 bases between them. This CDR3 region has 12 residues. This CDR3 is CASSTGSQPQHF. For the CDR3, the DNA is TGTGCCAGCAGTACAGGGAGTCAGCCCCAGCATTTT.

This chain uses TRBV6-5 with TRBJ2-4, with 7 bases identical to TRBD1. This CDR3 contains 15 residues. Trimming removed 5 bases from V and 4 bases from J; junction bases left unmatched: 8. Germline lookup yields CDR1 MNHEY and CDR2 SVGAGI. This chain's CDR3 is CASSLTGTAKNIQYF. The CDR3 DNA reads as TGTGCCAGCAGTCTGACCGGGACAGCAAAAAACATTCAGTACTTC.

This clone was recorded a few times. The V and J genes are TRBV7-8 and TRBJ1-2; D not certain. CDR3 length equals 13 residues. Looked up from germline, CDR1 is SGHVS and CDR2 is FQNEAQ. Trimming removed 1 base from V and 8 bases from J, with 11 bases in between. The CDR3 DNA follows: TGTGCCAGCAGCTTAGGGGAGGAGACGGGCTACACCTTC. Translation gives CASSLGEETGYTF.

The V gene is TRBV5-5, the J gene TRBJ2-1, with D possibly being TRBD1 (7 bases). CDR3 length equals 15 residues. V was clipped by 4 bases and J by 7 bases, with 18 bases between them. Germline V gives CDR1 SGHKS, CDR2 YYEKEE (reference sequence). Here the CDR3 reads CASSIDREVLNEQFF. The CDR3 region has the DNA TGTGCCAGCAGCATCGACAGGGAGGTATTAAATGAGCAGTTCTTC.

This chain's CDR3 is CASSQDPLDSLLPHGYTF. The CDR3 nucleotides are TGCGCCAGCAGCCAAGATCCCCTGGACAGCCTTCTACCCCATGGCTACACCTTC. This chain joins TRBV4-3 and TRBJ1-2, with D maybe TRBD1 (6 bases). This CDR3 contains 18 residues. CDR1 is LGHNA, CDR2 YSLEER, per germline. V shed 0 bases and J shed 6 bases, with 23 bases lying between them.

This chain links TRBV12-2 with TRBJ2-1; TRBD2 is taken as the D call from the table, unchecked against the DNA. TRBV12-2 is classified as a pseudogene. The CDR3 extends over 17 amino acids. The chain's CDR3 is CASRFAATSGGNNEQFF. The CDR3 DNA reads TGTGCAAGTCGCTTCGCGGCAACTAGCGGGGGTAACAATGAGCAGTTCTTC.

The V and J genes are TRBV5-4 and TRBJ1-1; the D is unclear. In germline, CDR1 is SGHNT, CDR2 YYREEE (reference sequence). V shed 1 base and J shed 3 bases, with 13 bases lying between them. The CDR3 spans 15 residues. The CDR3 sequence is CASSLLGSADTEAFF. For the CDR3, the DNA is TGTGCCAGCAGCTTGTTAGGGAGCGCGGACACTGAAGCTTTCTTT.

This chain joins TRBV4-2 and TRBJ2-2, with TRBD1 matching 9 bases. Germline V CDR1 and CDR2: LGHNA, YNFKEQ. This CDR3 is built from 17 residues. With 6 bases clipped from V and 7 bases from J, the junction kept 15 bases outside the gene matches. CDR3 in DNA: TGTGCCAGCAGTCACGAAGCCGGGACAGGGTTTATCGGGGAGCTGTTTTTT. Encoded protein: CASSHEAGTGFIGELFF.

CDR3 bases: TGTGCCAGCAGTGAGCAAGGGGGCTCCTACAATGAGCAGTTCTTC. Protein sequence: CASSEQGGSYNEQFF. J is TRBJ2-1 and V is TRBV6-2 or TRBV6-3; D is perhaps TRBD1 (6 bases). Trimming left V 5 bases short and J 0 bases short, with 11 bases between. Germline assignment: CDR1 MNHEY and CDR2 SVGEGT. The CDR3 is 15 amino acids.

The V and J genes are TRBV7-9 and TRBJ2-1; 12 bases line up with TRBD2. The length of the CDR3 is 14 residues. J lost 8 bases, V lost 6 bases, and 5 bases had no gene match. Looked up from germline, CDR1 is SEHNR and CDR2 is FQNEAQ (reference sequence). For the CDR3, the DNA is TGTGCCAGCAGTTTCCTAGCGGGGGGGCATGAGCAGTTCTTC. It translates to CASSFLAGGHEQFF.

The chain carries TRBV10-2 and TRBJ2-4, with TRBD2 matching 9 bases. Germline V gene sequence: CDR1 WSHSY, CDR2 SAAADI. CDR3 size: 20 residues. V lost 2 bases and J lost 2; bases outside the gene matches: 16. This chain's CDR3 is CASSEAIALAGIPTKNIQYF. The CDR3 DNA follows: TGCGCCAGCAGTGAGGCGATAGCTCTAGCGGGGATACCTACCAAAAACATTCAGTACTTC.